Detailed here is one T cell receptor (beta chain). Its antigen remains unidentified. The hyperthyroidism patients had all been newly diagnosed, and their disease duration was under 2 months. Their ages ranged from 18 to 65 years. The study left out patients who had uncontrolled infection, other autoimmune disease, pregnancy or lactation. TCR beta CDR3 regions were amplified from RNA transcripts. HTBI primers were the set used in a first-round RT-PCR of the TCR CDR3. TCRdb recomputed calls from the multiplex PCR reads with MiXCR, one row per CDR3 protein. Here the sample spans 300,000 to 400,000 distinct CDR3 sequences, 15% to 20% being singletons. This entry belongs to a study of T cells in Graves' hyperthyroidism and ophthalmopathy. Study results and caveats: Ophthalmopathy was told apart from stable hyperthyroidism by a 13 V-J model. Most thyroid clonotypes with frequency above 0.001 were detected in blood.

The CDR3 length is 15 residues. V lost 5 bases and J 2 bases, leaving 12 bases between the germline ends. Germline V gene data show CDR1 as MNHEY and CDR2 as SMNVEV (reference sequence). Input material: blood. This receptor was obtained from a woman between 50 and 59 years old with Graves' hyperthyroidism. The rearrangement joins TRBV27 to TRBJ2-2, with TRBD1 as a possible D gene (6 bases). As DNA, the CDR3 is TGTGCCAGCAGTACAAGGACAGATAACACCGGGGAGCTGTTTTTT. Its protein product is CASSTRTDNTGELFF.